These 6 T cell receptor beta chains share one sample of origin, sequenced in a study of blood T cells in healthy people across ages. Through a sample-barcoded 5' primer and a J-beta primer mix, a second PCR was run for roughly 7 to 11 cycles. TCRdb passed the 5' RACE reads through MiXCR, listing each CDR3 protein once. The profile shows 650,000 to 800,000 distinct CDR3 sequences, over 40% of them singletons. Sequenced input: blood. Every receptor here comes from a woman at least 80 years old in good health.

This clonotype was detected only once. The chain links TRBV29-1 to TRBJ2-5; D possibly corresponds to TRBD2 (6 bases). CDR3 length equals 12 residues. CDR1 is SQVTM, CDR2 ANQGSEA, per germline. V lost 0 bases to trimming and J lost 9 bases, with 11 bases between them. The CDR3 spells CSVEEGGKPQYF. The CDR3 DNA follows: TGCAGCGTTGAAGAGGGCGGGAAGCCCCAGTACTTC.

This clonotype was seen only once. The chain joins TRBV4-2 to TRBJ2-3, with 11 bases lining up with TRBD2. J was trimmed by 7 bases and V by 1 base; bases with no gene match: 4. CDR1 and CDR2 (germline): LGHNA, YNFKEQ. CDR3 size: 15 residues. CDR3 bases: TGTGCCAGCAGCCAAGGAACTAGCGGGGGAAATACGCAGTATTTT. This sequence encodes CASSQGTSGGNTQYF.

Only a few counts were recorded for this clonotype. CDR3 region: CASSLAGGKAGEKLFF. CDR3 nucleotide sequence: TGCGCCAGCAGCTTGGCCGGGGGGAAGGCGGGTGAAAAACTGTTTTTT. V gene TRBV5-1 combines with J gene TRBJ1-4; perhaps TRBD1 as D (5 bases). V lost 0 bases, J lost 7 bases, and 16 bases lay in between. CDR3 length: 16 residues. The germline CDR1 and CDR2 sequences are SGHRS and YFSETQ.

The V gene is TRBV5-1, the J gene TRBJ2-2; D may match TRBD1 or TRBD2 (6 bases each). V shed 2 bases and J shed 11 bases, with 22 bases lying between them. The germline V gene encodes CDR1 SGHRS and CDR2 YFSETQ. The CDR3 runs 16 residues. CDR3 nucleotide sequence: TGCGCCAGCAGCTTCGTCCGGGGGCGAGCACCGGAAGAGCTGTTTTTT. Its protein product is CASSFVRGRAPEELFF.

This clonotype has only a few counts. The V and J genes are TRBV5-6 and TRBJ2-5; TRBD2 matches 7 bases. The DNA end is a closer match to TRBJ2-7, so the J assignment may be wrong. Germline lookup yields CDR1 SGHDT and CDR2 YYEEEE. This CDR3 is built from 16 residues. CDR3 in amino acids: CASSLGVGGSRSEQYF. CDR3 nucleotides: TGTGCCAGCAGCTTGGGGGTCGGCGGGAGCAGGAGCGAGCAGTACTTC.

At least ten counts were recorded for this clonotype. The chain employs TRBV5-1 and TRBJ1-2; D uncertain. The ends were cut back, 6 bases at V and 6 bases at J, with 12 bases in the middle. The CDR3 length is 12 residues. Germline lookup yields CDR1 SGHRS and CDR2 YFSETQ. This CDR3 is CASMDRQDGYTF. The DNA of the CDR3 is TGCGCCAGCATGGATCGGCAGGATGGCTACACCTTC.